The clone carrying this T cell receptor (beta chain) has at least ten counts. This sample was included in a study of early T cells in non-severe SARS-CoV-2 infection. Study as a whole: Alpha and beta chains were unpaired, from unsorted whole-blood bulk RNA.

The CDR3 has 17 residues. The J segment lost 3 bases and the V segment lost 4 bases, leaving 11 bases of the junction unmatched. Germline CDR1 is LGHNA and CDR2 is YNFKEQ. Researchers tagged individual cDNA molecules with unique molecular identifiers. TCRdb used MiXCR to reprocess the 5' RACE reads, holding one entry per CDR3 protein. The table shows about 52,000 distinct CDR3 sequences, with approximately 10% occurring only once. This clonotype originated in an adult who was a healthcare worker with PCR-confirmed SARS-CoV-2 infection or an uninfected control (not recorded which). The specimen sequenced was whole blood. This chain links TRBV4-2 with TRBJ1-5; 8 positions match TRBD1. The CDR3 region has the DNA TGTGCCAGCAGCCCAACGGGTGCAGGGGGCATCAATCAGCCCCAGCATTTT. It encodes CASSPTGAGGINQPQHF.